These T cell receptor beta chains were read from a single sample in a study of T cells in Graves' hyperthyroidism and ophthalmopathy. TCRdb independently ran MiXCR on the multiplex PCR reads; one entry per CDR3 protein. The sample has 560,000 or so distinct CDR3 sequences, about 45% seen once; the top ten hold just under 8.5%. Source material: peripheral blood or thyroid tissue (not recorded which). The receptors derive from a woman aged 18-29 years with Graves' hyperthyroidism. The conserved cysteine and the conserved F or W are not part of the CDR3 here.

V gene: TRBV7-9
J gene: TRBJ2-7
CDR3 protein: ASSLSKGQGWYEQY

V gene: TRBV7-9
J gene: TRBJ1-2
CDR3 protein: ASSLKDRGRGGYT

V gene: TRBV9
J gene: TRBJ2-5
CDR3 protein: ASSRLEGETQY

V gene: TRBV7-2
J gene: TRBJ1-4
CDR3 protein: ASSPRRDPTNEKLF

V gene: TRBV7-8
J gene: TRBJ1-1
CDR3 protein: ASTLDRGLNTEAF

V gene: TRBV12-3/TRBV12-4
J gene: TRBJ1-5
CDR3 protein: ASDTAQTNQPQH

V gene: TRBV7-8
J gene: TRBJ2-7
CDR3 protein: ASSLTGQTYEQY

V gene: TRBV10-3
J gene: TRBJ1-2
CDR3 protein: AISSPDRGYGYT

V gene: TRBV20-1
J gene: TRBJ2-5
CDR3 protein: SAGRHQETQY

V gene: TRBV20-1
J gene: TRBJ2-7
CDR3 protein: SAREKGANYEQY

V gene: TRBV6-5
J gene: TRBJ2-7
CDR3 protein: AISYLGGSYEQY

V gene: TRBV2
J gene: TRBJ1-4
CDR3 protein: ASSSTGRELF

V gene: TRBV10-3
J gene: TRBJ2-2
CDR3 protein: AISEGTSVAGELF

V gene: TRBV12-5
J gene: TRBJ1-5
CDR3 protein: ASGWGEGSNQPQH

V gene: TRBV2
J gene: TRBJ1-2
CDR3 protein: ASRQGAPGYT

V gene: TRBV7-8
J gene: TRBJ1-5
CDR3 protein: ASSLGDRADQPQH

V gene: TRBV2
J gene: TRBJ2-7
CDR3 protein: ASSGGNYEQY

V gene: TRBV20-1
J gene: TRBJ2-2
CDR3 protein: SARYGRLAGGITGELF

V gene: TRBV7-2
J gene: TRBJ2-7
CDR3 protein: ASSPFDLAGTFYEQY

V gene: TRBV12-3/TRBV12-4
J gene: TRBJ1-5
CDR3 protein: ASSPTRDTNQPQH

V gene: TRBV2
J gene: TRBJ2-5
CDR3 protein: ASSRSGLLDETQY

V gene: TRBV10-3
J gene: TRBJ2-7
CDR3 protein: ASSYARVRSYEQY

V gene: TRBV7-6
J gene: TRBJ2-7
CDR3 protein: ASSPSGGSSYEQY

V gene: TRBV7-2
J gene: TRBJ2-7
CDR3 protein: ASSFRGASDEQY

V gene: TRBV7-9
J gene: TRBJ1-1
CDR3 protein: ASSLELANTEAF

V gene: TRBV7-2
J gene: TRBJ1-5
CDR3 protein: ASSLRPGDQPQH

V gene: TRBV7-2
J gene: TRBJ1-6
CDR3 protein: ASSRSSYNSPLH

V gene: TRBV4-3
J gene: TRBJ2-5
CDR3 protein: ASSRGLLGETQY

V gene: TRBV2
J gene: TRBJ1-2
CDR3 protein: ASYDRSYGYT

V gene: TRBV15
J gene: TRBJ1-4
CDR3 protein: ATSRVGKLF